Below are 28 T cell receptor beta chains sequenced from a single sample in a study of shared clonotypes between healthy human individuals. Sequencing was performed with immunoSEQ multiplex PCR; in TCRdb, only in-frame clones are kept and a portion is missing. Among hundreds of thousands of clones listed, less than 80% were seen once. The sequenced sample consisted of PBMCs. The receptor set was obtained from a woman in her forties in good health. Some clones in this sample may be carry-over from other donors' samples.

This rearrangement joins TRBV6-5 to TRBJ2-7; D unclear. V shed 7 bases and J shed 6 bases, with 10 bases lying between them. This CDR3 comprises 11 residues. The germline CDR1 and CDR2 sequences are MNHEY and SVGAGI. This CDR3 reads CASTMGGEQYF. DNA of the CDR3: TGTGCCAGCACGATGGGCGGCGAGCAGTACTTC.

The chain has TRBV6-1 and TRBJ1-2; possible D gene TRBD1, 6 bases. CDR1 is MNHNS and CDR2 is SASEGT in the germline V gene. Deletions cut 2 bases from V and 3 bases from J, with 16 bases between. CDR3 length: 16 residues. The CDR3 here is CASSENLGQRYYGYTF. CDR3 bases: TGTGCCAGCAGTGAAAATCTAGGACAGCGGTACTATGGCTACACCTTC.

In its sample, this clone was seen once. The chain employs TRBV5-6 and TRBJ2-3; D not resolved. The germline CDR1 and CDR2 sequences are SGHDT and YYEEEE. The CDR3 length is 14 residues. V dropped 9 bases and J dropped 0 bases, with 14 bases sitting between them. CDR3 sequence (DNA): TGTGCCACCAGTATCGGACCTAGCACAGATACGCAGTATTTT. Translation: CATSIGPSTDTQYF.

The chain combines TRBV11-2 with TRBJ1-1; D remains ambiguous. The CDR3 contains 14 residues. Germline-derived CDR1 and CDR2 are SGHAT and FQNNGV. The V end lost 2 bases, the J end lost 2 bases, and 9 bases lay between the germline ends. The CDR3 protein is CASSLSDGNTEAFF. The CDR3 region has the DNA TGTGCCAGCAGCTTATCAGACGGAAACACTGAAGCTTTCTTT.

Many counts were recorded for this clone. The chain uses TRBV9 and TRBJ1-4, with D possibly matching TRBD1 (5 bases). The CDR3 covers 14 residues. V was shortened by 3 bases and J by 8 bases, with 14 bases between the two germline ends. CDR1 is SGDLS and CDR2 is YYNGEE in the germline V gene. CDR3 sequence reads: CASSAGVGGEKLFF. The CDR3 DNA follows: TGTGCCAGCAGCGCGGGAGTTGGGGGAGAAAAACTGTTTTTT.

As to this clone: The sample carries other DNA sequences with the same CDR3. This rearrangement joins TRBV5-1 to TRBJ2-7; D call uncertain. Trimming shortened V by 0 bases and J by 3 bases, and 10 bases separated the two germline ends. This CDR3 region has 14 residues. Germline V gene lookup returns CDR1 SGHRS and CDR2 YFSETQ. The CDR3 spells CASSLAGRSYEQYF. Here the CDR3 DNA reads TGCGCCAGCAGCTTGGCGGGCCGGAGCTACGAGCAGTACTTC.

This clone appeared many times. The J gene is TRBJ1-5, the V gene TRBV6-6; 7 positions agree with TRBD1. V dropped 6 bases and J dropped 3; count of bases not matched to a gene: 5. CDR1 and CDR2 (germline): MNHNY, SVGAGI (reference sequence). This CDR3 has 14 residues. CDR3 bases: TGTGCCAGCAGGGCCGGACAGGACAATCAGCCCCAGCATTTT. This sequence encodes CASRAGQDNQPQHF.

The chain carries TRBV27 and TRBJ2-2, with D possibly matching TRBD2 (7 bases). CDR3 length: 15 amino acids. The V end lost 5 bases, the J end lost 4 bases, and 14 bases lay between the germline ends. The germline gives CDR1 MNHEY, CDR2 SMNVEV (reference sequence). The chain's CDR3 is CASSPRRGGTGELFF. For the CDR3, the DNA is TGTGCCAGCAGTCCCCGTAGGGGGGGCACCGGGGAGCTGTTTTTT.

This clone showed up just once. This chain joins TRBV5-6 and TRBJ2-2, with D perhaps matching TRBD2 (7 bases). Looked up from germline, CDR1 is SGHDT and CDR2 is YYEEEE. Trimming left V 7 bases short and J 4 bases short, with 11 bases between. CDR3 length: 13 residues. CDR3 in DNA: TGTGCCAGCGACCGGGGGGCCACCGGGGAGCTGTTTTTT. It translates to CASDRGATGELFF.

J is TRBJ2-1 and V is TRBV7-3; 7 bases are a match to TRBD2. V shed 6 bases, J shed 1 base, and the junction held 9 bases outside the gene matches. Germline CDR1 SGHTA, CDR2 FQGTGA. The CDR3 extends over 16 amino acids. CDR3 DNA sequence: TGTGCCAGCAGTCCCCTTGGCGGGAGTTCCTACAATGAGCAGTTCTTC. Encoded protein: CASSPLGGSSYNEQFF.

In regard to this clone: The same CDR3 also results from other DNA sequences found in this sample. The chain couples TRBV7-3 to TRBJ2-1, with D possibly matching TRBD2 (5 bases). The CDR3 extends over 15 amino acids. Between the trimmed V and J ends, which lost 2 bases and 0 bases, there was a span of 8 bases. Looked up from germline, CDR1 is SGHTA and CDR2 is FQGTGA. DNA of the CDR3: TGTGCCAGCAGCTTACGTGGGAGCTCCTACAATGAGCAGTTCTTC. Amino acids: CASSLRGSSYNEQFF.

The chain employs TRBV7-8 and TRBJ1-2; a possible D gene is TRBD1 (5 bases). The CDR3 spans 14 residues. V dropped 6 bases and J dropped 7 bases, with 18 bases sitting between them. In germline, CDR1 is SGHVS, CDR2 FQNEAQ. CDR3 region: CASRRDGRYGGYTF. The CDR3, as DNA: TGTGCCAGCAGGCGGGACGGCCGATATGGTGGCTACACCTTC. The whole variable domain, remainder taken from reference TRBV7-8 and TRBJ1-2, is GAGVSQSPRYKVAKRGQDVALRCDPISGHVSLFWYQQALGQGPEFLTYFQNEAQLDKSGLPSDRFFAERPEGSVSTLKIQRTQQEDSAVYLCASRRDGRYGGYTFGSGTRLTVV.

Concerning this clone itself: A much larger clonotype is one base distant, so this may be a read error. This sequence joins TRBV6-6 and TRBJ2-7; no clear D gene. V shed 5 bases and J shed 0 bases, with 2 bases lying between them. The germline CDR1 and CDR2 sequences are MNHNY and SVGAGI (reference sequence). There are 11 residues in the CDR3. CDR3 sequence (DNA): TGTGCCAGCAGTGCCTCCTACGAGCAGTACTTC. Encoded protein: CASSASYEQYF.

With respect to this clone: Since a far larger clone is one base different, this is likely a read error. The V gene is TRBV4-1, the J gene TRBJ2-1; TRBD1 matches 9 bases. In germline, CDR1 is MGHRA, CDR2 YSYEKL. The CDR3 is 17 residues long. The CDR3 spells CTSSGQGSLSSYNEQFF. The DNA for the CDR3 is TGCACCAGCAGCGGACAGGGGTCGTTGTCATCCTACAATGAGCAGTTCTTC.

This clone was found many times. This CDR3 reads CASSRGNTIYF. CDR3 sequence (DNA): TGTGCCAGCAGCCGGGGAAACACCATATATTTT. This chain links TRBV7-9 with TRBJ1-3; D is unclear. Trimming took off 5 bases at V and 4 bases at J, with 3 bases between the two ends. Germline V lookup: CDR1 SEHNR, CDR2 FQNEAQ (reference sequence). This CDR3 spans 11 amino acids.

At least ten counts were recorded for this clone. V gene TRBV5-1 combines with J gene TRBJ2-1; D is perhaps TRBD1 (6 bases). The CDR3 is 16 amino acids. Trimming pared 1 base from V and 1 base from J, leaving 12 bases between. Germline assignment: CDR1 SGHRS and CDR2 YFSETQ. CDR3 in DNA: TGCGCCAGCAGCTTGTCTGGACAGCCTTCCTACAATGAGCAGTTCTTC. Protein sequence: CASSLSGQPSYNEQFF.

V is TRBV28 and J is TRBJ1-1; D is perhaps TRBD1 (5 bases). V was cut by 3 bases and J by 1 base, with 12 bases left in between. This CDR3 is built from 15 residues. The germline CDR1 and CDR2 sequences are MDHEN and SYDVKM. The CDR3 bases are TGTGCCAGCAGTTTGATTACCACAGGGAACACTGAAGCTTTCTTT. Translating it yields CASSLITTGNTEAFF.

This clone was detected ten times or more. The rearrangement uses TRBV28 and TRBJ2-7; D remains ambiguous. V was trimmed by 3 bases and J by 4 bases, leaving 7 bases between them. Per the germline V gene, CDR1 is MDHEN and CDR2 is SYDVKM. The CDR3 totals 12 residues. The CDR3 DNA reads TGTGCCAGCAGTTTGTCGCGTTACGAGCAGTACTTC. It codes for CASSLSRYEQYF.

This chain uses TRBV7-6 with TRBJ1-2; D not resolved. The CDR3 has 13 residues. From germline, CDR1 is SGHVS and CDR2 FNYEAQ. V was shortened by 5 bases and J by 3 bases, with 10 bases between the two germline ends. The CDR3 DNA reads as TGTGCCAGCAGCCAAGGTATTGACTATGGCTACACCTTC. Amino acids: CASSQGIDYGYTF.

Only one count was recorded for this clone. A read error may be the cause here, since a much bigger clone is one base away. This same CDR3 is encoded by further DNA sequences in the sample. V and J are TRBV19 and TRBJ1-1; no firm D call. The CDR3 consists of 12 residues. V lost 3 bases and J lost 5, with 7 bases in between. Germline V CDR1 and CDR2: LNHDA, SQIVND (reference sequence). CDR3 bases: TGTGCCAGTAGTATTCTAGGAACTGAAGCTTTCTTT. Its protein is CASSILGTEAFF.

V usage is TRBV6-1 and J usage is TRBJ2-3; 12 nucleotides line up with TRBD2. V lost 4 bases, J lost 3 bases, and 5 bases stayed unmatched. The germline V gene has CDR1 MNHNS and CDR2 SASEGT. The CDR3 spans 16 residues. This chain's CDR3 is CASSGLAGGLTDTQYF. CDR3 DNA: TGTGCCAGCAGTGGTCTAGCGGGAGGGCTAACAGATACGCAGTATTTT.

This clone was counted only a few times. The gene calls are TRBV7-2 and TRBJ2-5, with TRBD2 matching over 9 bases. The J call may not be correct, given that the DNA end is closer to TRBJ2-7. Germline V CDR1 and CDR2: SGHTA, FQGNSA. This CDR3 spans 14 amino acids. CDR3 loop: CASSSSSGTSEQYF. The CDR3 region has the DNA TGTGCCAGCAGCTCTTCTAGCGGGACGAGCGAGCAGTACTTC.

To note about this clone: This may be a read error: a much more frequent sequence differs by one nucleotide. The J gene is TRBJ2-7, the V gene TRBV5-4; D may match TRBD1 or TRBD2 (5 bases each). The CDR3 is made up of 14 amino acids. Germline V gene data show CDR1 as SGHNT and CDR2 as YYREEE (reference sequence). Here the CDR3 DNA reads TGTGCCAGCAGCTTGGGTAGCAGGGAGTACGGGCAGTACTTC. This codes for CASSLGSREYGQYF.

The DNA of the CDR3 is TGTGCCAGCCCCACAGATACGCAGTATTTT. Amino acid sequence: CASPTDTQYF. The V call is TRBV19, the J call TRBJ2-3; unclear D gene. The V and J ends lost 9 bases and 2 bases respectively, with 3 bases between them. CDR1 and CDR2 (germline): LNHDA, SQIVND (reference sequence). The length of the CDR3 is 10 residues.

This clone appeared once. V usage is TRBV30 and J usage is TRBJ2-1; no clear D gene. V shed 0 bases and J shed 9 bases, with 9 bases lying between them. Germline lookup yields CDR1 GTSNPN and CDR2 SVGIG (reference sequence). The CDR3 is 12 amino acids. The CDR3 reads CAWSVETLEQFF. For the CDR3, the DNA is TGTGCCTGGAGTGTAGAGACCCTTGAGCAGTTCTTC. Full variable domain (rest looked up from reference TRBV30 and TRBJ2-1): SQTIHQWPATLVQPVGSPLSLECTVEGTSNPNLYWYRQAAGRGLQLLFYSVGIGQISSEVPQNLSASRPQDRQFILSSKKLLLSDSGFYLCAWSVETLEQFFGPGTRLTVL.

The chain combines TRBV14 with TRBJ2-7; the match to TRBD2 covers 8 bases. V trimming: 5 bases; J trimming: 2 bases; junction bases outside the gene matches: 11. The CDR3 covers 16 residues. Per germline, CDR1 SGHDN and CDR2 FVKESK. The chain's CDR3 is CASSYYLAGATYEQYF. The CDR3, as DNA: TGTGCCAGCAGCTACTACCTAGCGGGTGCTACCTACGAGCAGTACTTC.

This clone was recorded a few times. This rearrangement joins TRBV7-9 to TRBJ2-3; D not certain. CDR3 length equals 16 residues. V was clipped by 5 bases and J by 0 bases, with 15 bases between them. Germline CDR1 is SEHNR and CDR2 is FQNEAQ (reference sequence). The CDR3 coding sequence is TGTGCCAGCAGCCGAAAGACGGGCGCTAGCACAGATACGCAGTATTTT. Protein product: CASSRKTGASTDTQYF.

The chain couples TRBV11-3 to TRBJ2-5; unclear D gene. The J call may be incorrect, as the DNA end agrees better with TRBJ2-7. CDR1 and CDR2 (germline): SGHNT, YENEEA. CDR3 length equals 11 residues. Here the CDR3 DNA reads TGTGGGAACAAGCCCAACTACGAGCAGTACTTC. The encoded protein is CGNKPNYEQYF.